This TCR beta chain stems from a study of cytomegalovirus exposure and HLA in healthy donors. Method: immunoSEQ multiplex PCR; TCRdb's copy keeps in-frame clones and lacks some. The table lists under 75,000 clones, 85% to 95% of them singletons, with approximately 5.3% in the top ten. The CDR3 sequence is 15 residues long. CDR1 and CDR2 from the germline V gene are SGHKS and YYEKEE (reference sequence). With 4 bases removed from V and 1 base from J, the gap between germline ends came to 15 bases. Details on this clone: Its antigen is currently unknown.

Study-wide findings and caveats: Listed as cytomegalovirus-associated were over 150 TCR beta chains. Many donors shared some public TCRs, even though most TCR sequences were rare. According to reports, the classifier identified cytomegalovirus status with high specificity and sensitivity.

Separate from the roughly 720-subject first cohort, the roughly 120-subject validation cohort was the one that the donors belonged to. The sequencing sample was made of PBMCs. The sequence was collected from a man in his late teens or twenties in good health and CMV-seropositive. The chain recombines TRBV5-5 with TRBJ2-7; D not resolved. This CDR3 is CASSPSQRQSYEQYF. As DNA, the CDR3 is TGTGCCAGCAGCCCTAGTCAGCGCCAGTCCTACGAGCAGTACTTC.